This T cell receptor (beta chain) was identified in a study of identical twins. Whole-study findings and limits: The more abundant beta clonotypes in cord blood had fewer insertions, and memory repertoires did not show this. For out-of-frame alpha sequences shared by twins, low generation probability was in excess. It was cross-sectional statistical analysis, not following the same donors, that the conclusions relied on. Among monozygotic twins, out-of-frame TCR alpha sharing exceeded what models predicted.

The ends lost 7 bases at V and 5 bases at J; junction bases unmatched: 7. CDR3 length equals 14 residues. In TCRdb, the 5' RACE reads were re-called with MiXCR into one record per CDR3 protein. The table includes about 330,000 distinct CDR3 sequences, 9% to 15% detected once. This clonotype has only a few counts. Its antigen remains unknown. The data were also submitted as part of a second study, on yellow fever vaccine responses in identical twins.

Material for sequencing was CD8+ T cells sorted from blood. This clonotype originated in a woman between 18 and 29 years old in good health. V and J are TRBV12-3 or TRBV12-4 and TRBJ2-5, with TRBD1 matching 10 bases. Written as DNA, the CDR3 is TGTGCCAGCACCAGGGACAGGGGAGCTGAGACCCAGTACTTC. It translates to CASTRDRGAETQYF.